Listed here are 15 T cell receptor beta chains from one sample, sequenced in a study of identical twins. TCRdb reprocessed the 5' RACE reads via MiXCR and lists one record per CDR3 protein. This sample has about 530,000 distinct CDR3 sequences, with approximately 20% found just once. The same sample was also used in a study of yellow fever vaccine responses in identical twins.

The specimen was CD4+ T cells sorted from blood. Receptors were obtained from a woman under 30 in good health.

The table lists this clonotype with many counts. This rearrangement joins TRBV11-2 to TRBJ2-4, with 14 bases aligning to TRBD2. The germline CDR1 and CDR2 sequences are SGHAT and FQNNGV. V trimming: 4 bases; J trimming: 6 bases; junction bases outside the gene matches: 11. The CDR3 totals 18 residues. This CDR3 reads CASSSGLAGGPWLNIQYF. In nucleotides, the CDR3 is TGTGCCAGCAGCTCTGGACTAGCGGGAGGTCCGTGGCTAAACATTCAGTACTTC.

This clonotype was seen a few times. The CDR3 protein is CASSHQGTQQYV. The CDR3, as DNA: TGTGCCAGCAGCCATCAGGGGACCCAGCAGTACGTC. The chain combines TRBV3-1 with TRBJ2-7; maybe TRBD1 (6 bases). V was clipped by 3 bases and J by 8 bases, with 11 bases between them. Looked up from germline, CDR1 is LGHDT and CDR2 is YNNKEL (reference sequence). The CDR3 contains 12 residues.

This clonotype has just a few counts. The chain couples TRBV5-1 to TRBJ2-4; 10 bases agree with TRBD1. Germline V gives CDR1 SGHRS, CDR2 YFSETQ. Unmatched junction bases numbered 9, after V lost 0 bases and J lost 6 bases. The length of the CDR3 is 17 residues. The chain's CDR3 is CASSLDFGQGGLNIQYF. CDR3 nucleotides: TGCGCCAGCAGCTTGGACTTCGGACAGGGGGGTTTAAACATTCAGTACTTC.

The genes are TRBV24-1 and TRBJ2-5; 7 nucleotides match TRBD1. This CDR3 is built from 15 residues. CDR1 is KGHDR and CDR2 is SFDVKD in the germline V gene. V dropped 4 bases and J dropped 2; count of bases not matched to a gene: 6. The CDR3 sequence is CATSEAGQAQETQYF. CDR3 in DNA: TGTGCCACCAGTGAGGCAGGACAGGCGCAAGAGACCCAGTACTTC.

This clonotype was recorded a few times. The CDR3 DNA reads TGTGCCAGCAGTTTAAGGGCCGCGGGAGTAGGGGAGCAGTACTTC. It yields the protein CASSLRAAGVGEQYF. The V and J genes are TRBV27 and TRBJ2-7, with 7 bases aligning to TRBD2. This CDR3 is built from 15 residues. CDR1 is MNHEY and CDR2 is SMNVEV in the germline V gene (reference sequence). The V gene end was trimmed by 2 bases and the J gene end by 7 bases; junction bases not matched to a gene: 11.

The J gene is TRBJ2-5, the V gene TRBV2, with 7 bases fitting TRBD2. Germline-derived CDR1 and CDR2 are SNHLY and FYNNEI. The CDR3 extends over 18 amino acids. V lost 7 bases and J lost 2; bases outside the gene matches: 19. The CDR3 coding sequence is TGTGCCAGCACCCCAGGACTAGTTGGGCTCGCGGTACAAGAGACCCAGTACTTC. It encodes CASTPGLVGLAVQETQYF.

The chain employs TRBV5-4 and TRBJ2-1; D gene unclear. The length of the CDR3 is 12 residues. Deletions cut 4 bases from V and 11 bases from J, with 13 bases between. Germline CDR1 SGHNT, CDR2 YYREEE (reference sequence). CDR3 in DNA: TGTGCCAGCAGCCGGACCGCCGAAAAGCAGTTCTTC. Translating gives CASSRTAEKQFF.

This chain's CDR3 is CASSEDGGANTEAFF. Written as DNA, the CDR3 is TGTGCCAGCAGTGAGGATGGAGGGGCGAATACTGAAGCTTTCTTT. The V and J genes are TRBV2 and TRBJ1-1; weak D call: TRBD1 (5 bases). The CDR3 totals 15 residues. V was shortened by 3 bases and J by 5 bases, with 16 bases between the two germline ends. Germline-derived CDR1 and CDR2 are SNHLY and FYNNEI. Variable domain in full (rest from reference TRBV2 and TRBJ1-1): EPEVTQTPSHQVTQMGQEVILRCVPISNHLYFYWYRQILGQKVEFLVSFYNNEISEKSEIFDDQFSVERPDGSNFTLKIRSTKLEDSAMYFCASSEDGGANTEAFFGQGTRLTVV.

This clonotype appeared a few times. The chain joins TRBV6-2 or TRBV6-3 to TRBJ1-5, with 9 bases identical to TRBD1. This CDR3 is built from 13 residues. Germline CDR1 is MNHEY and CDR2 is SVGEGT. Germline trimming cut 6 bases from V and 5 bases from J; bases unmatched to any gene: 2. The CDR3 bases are TGTGCCAGCAGCCGGACAGGGGATCAGCCCCAGCATTTT. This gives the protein CASSRTGDQPQHF.

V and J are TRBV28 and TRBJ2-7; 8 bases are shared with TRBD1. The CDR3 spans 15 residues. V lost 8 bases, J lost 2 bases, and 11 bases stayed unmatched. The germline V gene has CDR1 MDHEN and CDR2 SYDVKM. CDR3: CASYYVDRGTYEQYF. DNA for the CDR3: TGTGCCAGCTACTACGTCGACAGGGGAACCTACGAGCAGTACTTC.

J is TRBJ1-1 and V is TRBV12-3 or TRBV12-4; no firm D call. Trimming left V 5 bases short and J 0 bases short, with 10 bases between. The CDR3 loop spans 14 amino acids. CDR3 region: CASSPQVMNTEAFF. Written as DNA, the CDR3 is TGTGCCAGCAGTCCGCAAGTAATGAACACTGAAGCTTTCTTT.

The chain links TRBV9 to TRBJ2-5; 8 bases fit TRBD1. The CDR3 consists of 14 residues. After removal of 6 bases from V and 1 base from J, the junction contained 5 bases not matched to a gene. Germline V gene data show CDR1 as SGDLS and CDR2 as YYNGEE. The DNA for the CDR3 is TGTGCCAGCAATCCTCAGGGGGCCCAAGAGACCCAGTACTTC. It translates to CASNPQGAQETQYF.

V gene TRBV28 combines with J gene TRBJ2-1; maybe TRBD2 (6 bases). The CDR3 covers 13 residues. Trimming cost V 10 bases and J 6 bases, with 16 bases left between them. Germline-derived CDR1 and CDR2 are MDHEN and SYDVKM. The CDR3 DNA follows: TGTGCCACCTCCGGGGGTTTGGGCAATGAGCAGTTCTTC. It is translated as CATSGGLGNEQFF.

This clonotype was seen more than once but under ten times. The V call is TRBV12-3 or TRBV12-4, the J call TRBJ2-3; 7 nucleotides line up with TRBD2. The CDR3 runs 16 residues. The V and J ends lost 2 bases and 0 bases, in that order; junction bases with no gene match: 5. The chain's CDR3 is CASSLFGAGSTDTQYF. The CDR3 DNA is TGTGCCAGCAGTTTATTTGGAGCGGGGAGCACAGATACGCAGTATTTT.

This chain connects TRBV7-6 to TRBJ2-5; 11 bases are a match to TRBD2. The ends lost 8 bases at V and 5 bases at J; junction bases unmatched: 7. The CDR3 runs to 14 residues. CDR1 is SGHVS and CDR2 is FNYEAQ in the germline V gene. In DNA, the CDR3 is TGTGCCAGCGGATGGGGACTAGCGGAGGAGACCCAGTACTTC. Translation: CASGWGLAEETQYF.